This is a list of T cell receptor beta chains from one sample in a study of sequential checkpoint blockade in melanoma. Sequencing used immunoSEQ multiplex PCR; TCRdb keeps in-frame clones, though not all of them. The table lists 32,000 or so clones, around 82% of them singletons. Sequencing was performed on CD8+ T cells sorted from blood (inferred from file names), taken from a patient given nivolumab and ipilimumab in sequence. These receptors all come from a human donor with melanoma. Both conserved end residues are part of each CDR3. D genes are given only for firm matches. The listing skips clone size in some rows; elsewhere it reads once, few, many or a size class.

d_call,j_call,v_call,clone_size,cdr3_aa
-,TRBJ2-7,TRBV5-4,-,CASSLENRSPYEQYF
-,TRBJ2-2,TRBV9,few,CASSVALRGTGELFF
TRBD1,TRBJ2-3,TRBV27,-,CASSTSQGALTDTQYF
TRBD1,TRBJ1-2,TRBV7-2,-,CASSLELRTGLNYGYTF
TRBD2,TRBJ2-4,TRBV7-9,-,CASSLTSGRALGKNIQYF
-,TRBJ2-1,TRBV7-9,-,CASSPDNEQFF
-,TRBJ2-7,TRBV28,-,CASRISGKASEQYF
-,TRBJ2-7,TRBV28,once,CASSLNLRDISYEQYF
TRBD1,TRBJ2-7,TRBV27,-,CASSFQRGQGLYEQYF
TRBD1,TRBJ2-7,TRBV18,-,CASSPGQGAMHLGEQYF
TRBD1,TRBJ2-3,TRBV4-3,-,CASSQGGTVDTQYF
TRBD2,TRBJ2-7,TRBV10-3,few,CAIGGGRFYEQYF
TRBD1,TRBJ1-5,TRBV5-1,-,CASSPRTGTNQPQHF
-,TRBJ2-1,TRBV2,-,CASSPTEREIYEQFF
TRBD2,TRBJ2-3,TRBV7-9,-,CASSRTSGTSTDTQYF
TRBD1,TRBJ1-2,TRBV27,-,CASSLTQGRPNGYTF
-,TRBJ2-7,TRBV19,-,CATSAGTTYYEQYF
TRBD1,TRBJ1-1,TRBV5-1,-,CASSSDRVGLEAFF
TRBD1,TRBJ1-4,TRBV5-1,-,CASSFPPGQGIEKLFF
TRBD1,TRBJ2-5,TRBV7-9,-,CASTGQGEGTQYF
-,TRBJ1-2,TRBV5-1,-,CASSLGQVYGYTF
-,TRBJ2-5,TRBV5-8,-,CASSLGVLGEYQETQYF
-,TRBJ1-1,TRBV2,-,CASSEVGGWTEAFF
-,TRBJ1-3,TRBV5-5,-,CASSLDRSSGNTIYF
TRBD1,TRBJ1-5,TRBV2,-,CASRTGDDQPQHF
TRBD2,TRBJ2-7,TRBV2,-,CASSGGWTSGNYEQYF
-,TRBJ2-7,TRBV18,-,CASSPQGPQDEQYF
-,TRBJ2-2,TRBV7-3,-,CASRPQGWNTGELFF
-,TRBJ2-6,TRBV14,-,CASSQDMSRAGANVLTF
-,TRBJ1-1,TRBV27,once,CASSLSAKNTEAFF
TRBD2,TRBJ2-2,TRBV5-1,-,CASSFFTGLVGGELFF
TRBD2,TRBJ2-1,TRBV6-6,medium-sized,CASSSTSGYYNEQFF
TRBD1,TRBJ2-3,TRBV5-1,-,CASSLEQGAQTDTQYF
-,TRBJ2-7,TRBV5-4,-,CASSPRDIPYEQYF
TRBD1,TRBJ2-7,TRBV4-3,-,CASSPGTLTGKSYEQYF
TRBD2,TRBJ2-7,TRBV5-1,-,CASSLGSGRVYEQYF
-,TRBJ2-6,TRBV5-1,-,CASRVRGDSGANVLTF
TRBD1,TRBJ1-4,TRBV7-8,-,CASSQMRGPDEKLFF
-,TRBJ1-1,TRBV10-3,-,CAATTGNTEAFF
-,TRBJ1-2,TRBV2,-,CASSEATGTYYGYTF
TRBD1,TRBJ2-5,TRBV28,-,CASGLQGAGETQYF
-,TRBJ2-5,TRBV1,-,CTSSQAGLLGEQYF